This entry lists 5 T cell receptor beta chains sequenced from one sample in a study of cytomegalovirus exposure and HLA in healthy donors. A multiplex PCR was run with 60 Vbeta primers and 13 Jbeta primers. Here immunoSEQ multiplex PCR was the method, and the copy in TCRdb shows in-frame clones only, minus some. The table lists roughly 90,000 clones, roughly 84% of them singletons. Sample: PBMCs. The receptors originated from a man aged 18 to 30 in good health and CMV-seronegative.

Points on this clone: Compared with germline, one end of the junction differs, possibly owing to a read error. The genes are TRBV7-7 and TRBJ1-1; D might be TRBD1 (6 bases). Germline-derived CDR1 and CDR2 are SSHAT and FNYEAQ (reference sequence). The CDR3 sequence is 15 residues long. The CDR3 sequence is CASSAVTGLNTEAFF. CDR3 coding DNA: TGTGCTAGCAGCGCTGTCACAGGGCTGAACACTGAAGCTTTCTTT.

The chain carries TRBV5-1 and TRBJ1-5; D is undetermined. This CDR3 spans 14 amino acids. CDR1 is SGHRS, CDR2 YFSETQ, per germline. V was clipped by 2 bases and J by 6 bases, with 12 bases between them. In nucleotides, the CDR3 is TGCGCCAGCAGCTTAAGTGGAGGGAGTCAGCCCCAGCATTTT. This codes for CASSLSGGSQPQHF.

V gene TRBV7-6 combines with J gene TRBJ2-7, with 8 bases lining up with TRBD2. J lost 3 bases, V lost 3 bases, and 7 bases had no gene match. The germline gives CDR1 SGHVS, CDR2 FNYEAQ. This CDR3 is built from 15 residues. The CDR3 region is CASSLGSGTFYEQYF. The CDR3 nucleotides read TGTGCCAGCAGCTTGGGTAGCGGGACCTTCTACGAGCAGTACTTC.

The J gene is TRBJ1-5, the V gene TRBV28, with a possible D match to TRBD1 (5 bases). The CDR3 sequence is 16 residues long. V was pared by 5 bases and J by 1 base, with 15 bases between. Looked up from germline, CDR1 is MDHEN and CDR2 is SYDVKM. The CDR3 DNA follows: TGTGCCAGCAGTCAGGGAAGGGGTATCAGCAATCAGCCCCAGCATTTT. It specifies CASSQGRGISNQPQHF.

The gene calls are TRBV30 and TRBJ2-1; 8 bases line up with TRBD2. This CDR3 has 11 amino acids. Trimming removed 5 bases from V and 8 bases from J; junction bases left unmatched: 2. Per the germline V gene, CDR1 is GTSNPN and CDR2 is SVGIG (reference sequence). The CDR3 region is CAWGLADEQFF. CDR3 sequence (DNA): TGTGCCTGGGGACTAGCTGATGAGCAGTTCTTC.